A selection of T cell receptor beta chains follows, all from one sample in a study of blood T cell repertoires in COVID-19. Sequencing was performed with immunoSEQ multiplex PCR; in TCRdb, only in-frame clones are kept and a portion is missing. The sample has under 300,000 clones, around 88% seen once; the top ten hold 2% to 2.5%. The sample was PBMCs or T cells enriched from blood (not recorded which). These receptors were taken from a woman in her 40s with acute COVID-19. Each CDR3 is given with its conserved first and last residue. A D gene is named only where the DNA matches it firmly. Clone size is stated in some rows and not others, as once, few, many or a class when expanded.

d_gene: TRBD1; abundance: -; j_gene: TRBJ2-1; v_gene: TRBV27; CDR3aa: CASRRTGSYNEQFF; CDR3nt: TGTGCCAGCAGGCGGACAGGGAGCTACAATGAGCAGTTCTTC
d_gene: TRBD2; abundance: -; j_gene: TRBJ2-2; v_gene: TRBV29-1; CDR3aa: CSVVSGVNTGELFF; CDR3nt: TGCAGCGTTGTTAGCGGGGTCAACACCGGGGAGCTGTTTTTT
d_gene: -; abundance: -; j_gene: TRBJ1-5; v_gene: TRBV28; CDR3aa: CASSSGGTLRPQHF; CDR3nt: TGTGCCAGCAGCTCGGGGGGGACCCTGCGGCCCCAGCATTTT
d_gene: TRBD2; abundance: -; j_gene: TRBJ2-1; v_gene: TRBV11-3; CDR3aa: CASSLLGGSEQFF; CDR3nt: TGTGCCAGCAGCTTATTAGGCGGGAGTGAGCAGTTCTTC
d_gene: TRBD2; abundance: -; j_gene: TRBJ2-3; v_gene: TRBV7-2; CDR3aa: CASSLGLAGNTDTQYF; CDR3nt: TGTGCCAGCAGCTTAGGGCTAGCGGGGAACACAGATACGCAGTATTTT
d_gene: -; abundance: once; j_gene: TRBJ2-7; v_gene: TRBV13; CDR3aa: CASSSRELSEQYF; CDR3nt: TGTGCCAGCAGCTCCCGAGAACTGAGCGAGCAGTACTTC
d_gene: TRBD1; abundance: few; j_gene: TRBJ1-1; v_gene: TRBV5-1; CDR3aa: CASTYRTGSTEAFF; CDR3nt: TGCGCCAGCACCTACCGGACAGGGTCCACTGAAGCTTTCTTT
d_gene: -; abundance: -; j_gene: TRBJ2-2; v_gene: TRBV29-1; CDR3aa: CSVAGYTGELFF; CDR3nt: TGCAGCGTCGCAGGGTACACCGGGGAGCTGTTTTTT
d_gene: TRBD1; abundance: -; j_gene: TRBJ1-2; v_gene: TRBV5-1; CDR3aa: CASSLWTGDIGGYTF; CDR3nt: TGCGCCAGCAGCCTATGGACAGGGGATATCGGAGGCTACACCTTC
d_gene: TRBD2; abundance: once; j_gene: TRBJ2-2; v_gene: TRBV7-2; CDR3aa: CASSFNRLAGGKNGELFF; CDR3nt: TGTGCCAGCAGCTTTAACCGACTAGCGGGGGGTAAAAACGGGGAGCTGTTTTTT
d_gene: TRBD1; abundance: -; j_gene: TRBJ1-1; v_gene: TRBV29-1; CDR3aa: CSVPGQGGVDTEAFF; CDR3nt: TGCAGCGTTCCGGGACAGGGAGGTGTGGACACTGAAGCTTTCTTT
d_gene: TRBD1; abundance: -; j_gene: TRBJ1-3; v_gene: TRBV7-9; CDR3aa: CASSWGQGLGTIYF; CDR3nt: TGTGCCAGCAGCTGGGGACAGGGACTTGGTACCATATATTTT
d_gene: -; abundance: -; j_gene: TRBJ2-3; v_gene: TRBV9; CDR3aa: CASSTEGTVDTQYF; CDR3nt: TGTGCCAGCAGCACGGAGGGGACAGTGGATACGCAGTATTTT
d_gene: -; abundance: once; j_gene: TRBJ1-4; v_gene: TRBV12-5; CDR3aa: CASGLGRPGKLFF; CDR3nt: TGTGCTAGTGGTTTGGGGCGGCCGGGAAAACTGTTTTTT
d_gene: TRBD2; abundance: -; j_gene: TRBJ2-3; v_gene: TRBV25-1; CDR3aa: CASSPATTSGGSTDTQYF; CDR3nt: TGTGCCAGCAGCCCAGCGACCACTAGCGGGGGTAGCACAGATACGCAGTATTTT
d_gene: -; abundance: -; j_gene: TRBJ2-3; v_gene: TRBV20-1; CDR3aa: CSASWAGLTDTQYF; CDR3nt: TGCAGTGCTAGTTGGGCGGGGCTGACAGATACGCAGTATTTT
d_gene: TRBD2; abundance: -; j_gene: TRBJ2-3; v_gene: TRBV19; CDR3aa: CASSIDTSGTDTQYF; CDR3nt: TGTGCCAGTAGTATAGATACTAGCGGCACAGATACGCAGTATTTT
d_gene: TRBD1; abundance: -; j_gene: TRBJ2-5; v_gene: TRBV6-6; CDR3aa: CASSRKLGQATQETQYF; CDR3nt: TGTGCCAGCAGTCGAAAGTTGGGACAGGCGACTCAAGAGACCCAGTACTTC
d_gene: -; abundance: few; j_gene: TRBJ1-4; v_gene: TRBV3-1/TRBV3-2; CDR3aa: CASSPARAGRLFF; CDR3nt: TGTGCCAGCAGCCCTGCTCGTGCTGGGAGACTGTTTTTT
d_gene: -; abundance: -; j_gene: TRBJ2-2; v_gene: TRBV2; CDR3aa: CASRGGGNTGELFF; CDR3nt: TGTGCCAGCAGGGGAGGGGGGAACACCGGGGAGCTGTTTTTT
d_gene: -; abundance: -; j_gene: TRBJ2-5; v_gene: TRBV2; CDR3aa: CATTRDTQETQYF; CDR3nt: TGTGCCACCACACGGGACACGCAAGAGACCCAGTACTTC
d_gene: -; abundance: -; j_gene: TRBJ1-4; v_gene: TRBV9; CDR3aa: CASSVRGQGEKLFF; CDR3nt: TGTGCCAGCAGCGTCCGGGGCCAGGGGGAAAAACTGTTTTTT
d_gene: -; abundance: -; j_gene: TRBJ2-1; v_gene: TRBV18; CDR3aa: CASSPSLRFVGSYNEQFF; CDR3nt: TGTGCCAGCTCACCAAGTCTTAGATTCGTTGGCTCCTACAATGAGCAGTTCTTC
d_gene: -; abundance: once; j_gene: TRBJ2-5; v_gene: TRBV29-1; CDR3aa: CNPPIGQWGYQETQYF; CDR3nt: TGCAACCCACCGATTGGACAGTGGGGGTACCAAGAGACCCAGTACTTC
d_gene: TRBD2; abundance: once; j_gene: TRBJ2-3; v_gene: TRBV29-1; CDR3aa: CSVEGIAGGKDTQYF; CDR3nt: TGCAGCGTTGAAGGAATAGCGGGAGGGAAAGATACGCAGTATTTT
d_gene: -; abundance: once; j_gene: TRBJ1-2; v_gene: TRBV2; CDR3aa: CASYLQIGGGRKYGYTF; CDR3nt: TGTGCCAGTTACCTTCAAATCGGGGGGGGCAGAAAGTATGGCTACACCTTC
d_gene: TRBD1; abundance: -; j_gene: TRBJ2-2; v_gene: TRBV29-1; CDR3aa: CSVAPGQGAGELFF; CDR3nt: TGCAGCGTTGCCCCGGGACAGGGGGCCGGGGAGCTGTTTTTT
d_gene: -; abundance: -; j_gene: TRBJ1-3; v_gene: TRBV7-9; CDR3aa: CASSRAGALPGTIYF; CDR3nt: TGTGCCAGCAGCCGAGCAGGGGCCCTACCTGGGACCATATATTTT
d_gene: -; abundance: -; j_gene: TRBJ1-2; v_gene: TRBV4-2; CDR3aa: CASSQEHSSYGYTF; CDR3nt: TGTGCCAGCAGCCAAGAACACAGTTCTTATGGCTACACCTTC
d_gene: -; abundance: -; j_gene: TRBJ1-4; v_gene: TRBV19; CDR3aa: CASSTTEYNEKLFF; CDR3nt: TGTGCCAGTAGTACGACAGAATATAATGAAAAACTGTTTTTT
d_gene: TRBD1; abundance: -; j_gene: TRBJ1-5; v_gene: TRBV6-2/TRBV6-3; CDR3aa: CASSYFRTGFNQPQHF; CDR3nt: TGTGCCAGCAGTTATTTTAGGACAGGCTTCAATCAGCCCCAGCATTTT